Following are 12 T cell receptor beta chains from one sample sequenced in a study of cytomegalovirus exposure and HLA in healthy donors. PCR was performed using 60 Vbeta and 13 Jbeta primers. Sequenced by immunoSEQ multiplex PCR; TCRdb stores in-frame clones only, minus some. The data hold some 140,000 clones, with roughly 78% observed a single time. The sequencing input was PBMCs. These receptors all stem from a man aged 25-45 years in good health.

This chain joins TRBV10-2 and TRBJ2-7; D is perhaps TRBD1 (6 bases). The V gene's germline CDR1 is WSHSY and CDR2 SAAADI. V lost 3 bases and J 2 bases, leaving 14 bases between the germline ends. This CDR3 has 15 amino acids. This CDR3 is CASSDPGQRPYEQYF. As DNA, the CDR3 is TGCGCCAGCAGTGATCCTGGACAGCGTCCCTACGAGCAGTACTTC.

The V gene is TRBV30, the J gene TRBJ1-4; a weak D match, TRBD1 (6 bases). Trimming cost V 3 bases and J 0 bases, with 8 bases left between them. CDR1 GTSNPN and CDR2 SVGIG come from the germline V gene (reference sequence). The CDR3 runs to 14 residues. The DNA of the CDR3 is TGTGCCTGGAGCCGGGACACAACTAATGAAAAACTGTTTTTT. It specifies CAWSRDTTNEKLFF.

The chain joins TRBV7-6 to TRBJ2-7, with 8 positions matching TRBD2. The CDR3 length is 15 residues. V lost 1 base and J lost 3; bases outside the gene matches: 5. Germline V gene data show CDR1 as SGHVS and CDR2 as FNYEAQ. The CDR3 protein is CASSLESGSSYEQYF. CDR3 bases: TGTGCCAGCAGCTTAGAAAGCGGGAGTAGCTACGAGCAGTACTTC.

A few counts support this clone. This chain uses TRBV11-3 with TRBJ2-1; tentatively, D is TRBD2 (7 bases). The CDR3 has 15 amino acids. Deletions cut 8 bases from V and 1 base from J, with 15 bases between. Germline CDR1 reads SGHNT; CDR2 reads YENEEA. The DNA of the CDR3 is TGTGCCAGCGGGGGGGAAGGGGGGTCCTACAATGAGCAGTTCTTC. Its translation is CASGGEGGSYNEQFF.

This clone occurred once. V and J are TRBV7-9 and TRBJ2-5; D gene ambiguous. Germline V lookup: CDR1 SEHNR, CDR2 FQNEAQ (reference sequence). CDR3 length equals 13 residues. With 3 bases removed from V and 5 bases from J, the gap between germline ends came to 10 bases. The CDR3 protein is CASSFPNGETQYF. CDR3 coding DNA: TGTGCCAGCAGCTTCCCCAACGGGGAGACCCAGTACTTC.

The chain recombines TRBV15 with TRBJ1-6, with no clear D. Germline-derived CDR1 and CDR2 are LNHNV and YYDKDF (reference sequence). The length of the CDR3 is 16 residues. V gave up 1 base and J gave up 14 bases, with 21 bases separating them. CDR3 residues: CATSRAPFSEAATLHF. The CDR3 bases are TGTGCCACCAGCAGAGCTCCATTCTCAGAGGCGGCGACCCTCCACTTT.

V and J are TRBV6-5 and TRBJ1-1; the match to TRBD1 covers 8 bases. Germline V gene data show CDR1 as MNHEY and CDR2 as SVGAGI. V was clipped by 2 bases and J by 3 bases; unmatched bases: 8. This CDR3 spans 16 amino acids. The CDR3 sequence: CASSYGGQGVDTEAFF. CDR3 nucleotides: TGTGCCAGCAGTTACGGTGGACAGGGAGTCGACACTGAAGCTTTCTTT.

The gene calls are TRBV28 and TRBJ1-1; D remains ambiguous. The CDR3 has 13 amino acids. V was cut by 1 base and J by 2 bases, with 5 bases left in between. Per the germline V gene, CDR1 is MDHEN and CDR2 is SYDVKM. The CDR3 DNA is TGTGCCAGCAGTTTATTAGCTAACACTGAAGCTTTCTTT. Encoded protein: CASSLLANTEAFF.

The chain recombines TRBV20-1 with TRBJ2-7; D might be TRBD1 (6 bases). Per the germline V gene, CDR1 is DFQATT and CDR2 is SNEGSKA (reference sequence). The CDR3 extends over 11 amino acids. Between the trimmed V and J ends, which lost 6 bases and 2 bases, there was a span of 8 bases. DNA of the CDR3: TGCAGTGCGGGGGCGGCCTACGAGCAGTACTTC. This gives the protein CSAGAAYEQYF.

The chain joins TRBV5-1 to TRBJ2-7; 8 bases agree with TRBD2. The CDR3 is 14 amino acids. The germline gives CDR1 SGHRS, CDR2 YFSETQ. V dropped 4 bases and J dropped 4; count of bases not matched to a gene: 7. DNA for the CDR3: TGCGCCAGCAGCCACGGGGGGGGTGGTTACGAGCAGTACTTC. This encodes CASSHGGGGYEQYF.

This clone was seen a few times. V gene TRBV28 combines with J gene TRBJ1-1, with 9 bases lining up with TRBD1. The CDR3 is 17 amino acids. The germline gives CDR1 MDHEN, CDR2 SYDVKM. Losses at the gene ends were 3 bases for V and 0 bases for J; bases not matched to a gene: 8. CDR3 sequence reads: CASSFLVQGAMNTEAFF. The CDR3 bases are TGTGCCAGCAGTTTTTTGGTACAGGGGGCTATGAACACTGAAGCTTTCTTT.

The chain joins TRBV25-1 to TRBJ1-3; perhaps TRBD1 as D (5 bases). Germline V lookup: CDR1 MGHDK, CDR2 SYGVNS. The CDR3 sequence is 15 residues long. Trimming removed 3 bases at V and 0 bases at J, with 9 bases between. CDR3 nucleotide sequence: TGTGCCAGCAGTGATGTTAGGGGCTCTGGAAACACCATATATTTT. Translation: CASSDVRGSGNTIYF.